Following are 5 T cell receptor beta chains from one sample sequenced in a study of blood T cell repertoires in COVID-19. Generated by immunoSEQ multiplex PCR, the TCRdb table keeps only in-frame clones and is missing some. The sample consists of about 350,000 clones, around nine tenths of them appearing once. Sequencing input: peripheral blood. Source of these receptors: a woman in her fifties or sixties with COVID-19, enrolled during active disease.

This sequence joins TRBV5-4 and TRBJ1-6; D not certain. Germline CDR1 and CDR2: SGHNT and YYREEE (reference sequence). V lost 4 bases to trimming and J lost 0 bases, with 8 bases between them. CDR3 length equals 15 residues. CDR3 sequence (DNA): TGTGCCAGCAGCCTTCGAGGCTCCTATAATTCACCCCTCCACTTT. Protein: CASSLRGSYNSPLHF.

The chain links TRBV6-5 to TRBJ2-2, with 7 bases aligning to TRBD1. The germline gives CDR1 MNHEY, CDR2 SVGAGI. J lost 4 bases, V lost 9 bases, and 11 bases had no gene match. The CDR3 sequence is 15 residues long. DNA for the CDR3: TGTGCCAGTACCCTCGGGACAGTAAGCACCGGGGAGCTGTTTTTT. Translation gives CASTLGTVSTGELFF.

This clone was detected only a few times. J is TRBJ2-7 and V is TRBV7-9; D unresolved. Germline values: CDR1 SEHNR, CDR2 FQNEAQ (reference sequence). The V end lost 3 bases, the J end lost 4 bases, and 10 bases lay between the germline ends. The CDR3 is 13 amino acids. This CDR3 is CASSFDTGYEQYF. CDR3 coding DNA: TGTGCCAGCAGCTTCGATACCGGGTACGAGCAGTACTTC.

The chain joins TRBV6-1 to TRBJ1-2, with a possible D match to TRBD1 (5 bases). V was trimmed by 2 bases and J by 8 bases, leaving 9 bases between them. Germline loops: CDR1 MNHNS, CDR2 SASEGT. This CDR3 is 12 amino acids long. The CDR3 is CASSEWGGGYTF. In nucleotides, the CDR3 is TGTGCCAGCAGTGAATGGGGGGGAGGCTACACCTTC.

Only a few counts were recorded for this clone. The rearrangement links TRBV7-9 to TRBJ2-7, with D possibly TRBD2 on 6 matching bases. V was pared by 2 bases and J by 0 bases, with 8 bases between. The CDR3 runs 14 residues. Germline V gives CDR1 SEHNR, CDR2 FQNEAQ (reference sequence). The CDR3 DNA reads TGTGCCAGCAGCTTACACGGGAGCTCCTACGAGCAGTACTTC. This codes for CASSLHGSSYEQYF.